A selection of T cell receptor beta chains follows, all from one sample in a study of blood T cell repertoires in COVID-19. Repertoires were generated with immunoSEQ multiplex PCR, while TCRdb's copy carries only in-frame clones and drops some. The data contain over 130,000 clones, 88% of them singletons. Sequencing was performed on peripheral blood. These receptors were obtained from a human donor with COVID-19, enrolled during active disease. The donor label of this sample is uncertain. Each CDR3 is given with its conserved first and last residue. The order of the fields is D gene, V gene, J gene, clone size, CDR3 protein, CDR3 DNA. A D gene is named only where the DNA matches it firmly. Clone size is shown for a subset of rows, as once, few, many or a class of expanded clone.

NA,TRBV5-1,TRBJ2-3,NA,CASSLSIRESTDTQYF,TGCGCCAGCAGCTTGTCCATCAGGGAATCCACAGATACGCAGTATTTT
NA,TRBV1,TRBJ2-5,NA,CTSSRLAGGYETQYF,TGCACCAGCAGCCGCCTAGCGGGAGGCTATGAGACCCAGTACTTC
NA,TRBV3-1/TRBV3-2,TRBJ1-2,NA,CASSQDLGDPYGYTF,TGTGCCAGCAGCCAAGATCTGGGAGACCCTTATGGCTACACCTTC
NA,TRBV3-1/TRBV3-2,TRBJ1-1,NA,CASSQVGRGGTEAFF,TGTGCCAGCAGCCAAGTAGGGAGGGGGGGGACTGAAGCTTTCTTT
NA,TRBV30,TRBJ1-2,NA,CAWSGPGGAGYGYTF,TGTGCCTGGAGTGGCCCAGGAGGGGCCGGCTATGGCTACACCTTC
NA,TRBV14,TRBJ2-5,NA,CASSQGGTALETQYF,TGTGCCAGCAGCCAAGGCGGGACCGCCCTAGAGACCCAGTACTTC
NA,TRBV3-1/TRBV3-2,TRBJ1-5,few,CASSQSGGDQPQHF,TGTGCCAGCAGCCAAAGTGGGGGGGATCAGCCCCAGCATTTT
TRBD2,TRBV9,TRBJ2-3,once,CASSVGTSGGQIFDTQYF,TGTGCCAGCAGCGTGGGGACTAGCGGGGGCCAAATCTTTGATACGCAGTATTTT
NA,TRBV5-6,TRBJ2-7,NA,CASSLFRTLNSYEQYF,TGTGCCAGCAGCTTGTTCCGGACACTTAACTCCTACGAGCAGTACTTC
TRBD1,TRBV11-2,TRBJ1-2,NA,CASSLDLDRGDYGYTF,TGTGCCAGCAGCTTAGATCTGGACAGGGGGGACTATGGCTACACCTTC
TRBD1,TRBV29-1,TRBJ1-2,NA,CSVLGQGYGYTF,TGCAGCGTTCTAGGACAGGGGTATGGCTACACCTTC
TRBD1,TRBV9,TRBJ2-5,NA,CASSGGDRVETQYF,TGTGCCAGCAGCGGGGGGGACAGGGTAGAGACCCAGTACTTC
TRBD2,TRBV11-3,TRBJ2-1,NA,CASSDVRLAGVNEQFF,TGTGCCAGCAGCGACGTCCGACTAGCGGGAGTGAATGAGCAGTTCTTC
NA,TRBV6-1,TRBJ1-1,NA,CASRRDLADTEAFF,TGTGCCAGCAGACGCGACCTCGCGGACACTGAAGCTTTCTTT
NA,TRBV4-1,TRBJ2-2,NA,CASSQLAPGTGELFF,TGCGCCAGCAGCCAACTAGCGCCGGGCACCGGGGAGCTGTTTTTT
NA,TRBV10-1,TRBJ2-7,NA,CATWTVRFYEQYF,TGCGCCACTTGGACAGTTCGTTTCTACGAGCAGTACTTC
NA,TRBV12-3/TRBV12-4,TRBJ2-3,once,CASSRRRGGTQYF,TGTGCCAGCTCTAGGAGGAGAGGGGGTACGCAGTATTTT
NA,TRBV19,TRBJ2-6,NA,CASTPPGYLSGANVLTF,TGTGCCAGCACCCCCCCAGGGTATTTGTCTGGGGCCAACGTCCTGACTTTC
NA,TRBV11-2,TRBJ2-5,NA,CASSSTGETQYF,TGTGCCAGCAGCTCCACCGGAGAGACCCAGTACTTC
NA,TRBV30,TRBJ2-7,once,CAWSVGQGLYEQYF,TGTGCCTGGAGTGTCGGGCAGGGGCTCTACGAGCAGTACTTC
NA,TRBV14,TRBJ2-1,NA,CASSQRTNEQFF,TGTGCCAGCAGCCAACGAACAAATGAGCAGTTCTTC
NA,TRBV27,TRBJ1-1,NA,CASRNRQNTEAFF,TGTGCCAGCAGGAATCGACAGAACACTGAAGCTTTCTTT
TRBD1,TRBV9,TRBJ2-7,NA,CASSAKGQGIYEQYF,TGTGCCAGCAGCGCTAAGGGACAGGGGATTTACGAGCAGTACTTC
NA,TRBV15,TRBJ1-3,once,CATSWEAEGGNTIYF,TGTGCCACCAGCTGGGAGGCCGAGGGGGGAAACACCATATATTTT
TRBD1,TRBV19,TRBJ1-1,once,CASSTPGQGLTEAFF,TGTGCCAGTAGTACCCCGGGACAGGGGCTTACTGAAGCTTTCTTT
TRBD2,TRBV5-1,TRBJ2-1,once,CASSLAPGLGNEQFF,TGCGCCAGCAGCTTGGCCCCCGGACTAGGCAATGAGCAGTTCTTC
TRBD1,TRBV2,TRBJ1-6,NA,CASSLDRGNSALHF,TGTGCCAGCAGTCTGGACAGGGGGAATTCGGCCCTCCACTTT
TRBD1,TRBV13,TRBJ1-6,NA,CASSFRTGVRWGSPLHF,TGTGCCAGCAGCTTTCGTACAGGGGTGCGCTGGGGATCACCCCTCCACTTT
NA,TRBV2,TRBJ1-5,few,CASSEESGGQPQHF,TGTGCCAGCAGTGAAGAGTCAGGAGGACAGCCCCAGCATTTT
TRBD2,TRBV3-1/TRBV3-2,TRBJ2-3,once,CASSPVLAGGGDTQYF,TGTGCCAGCAGCCCCGTTCTAGCGGGGGGAGGAGATACGCAGTATTTT
NA,TRBV10-3,TRBJ1-5,NA,CAISEAGNQPQHF,TGTGCCATCAGTGAGGCAGGAAATCAGCCCCAGCATTTT
TRBD1,TRBV13,TRBJ1-4,NA,CASSATGIDEKLFF,TGTGCCAGCAGCGCGACAGGGATTGATGAAAAACTGTTTTTT
TRBD1,TRBV19,TRBJ2-3,NA,CASRGQGEGPDTQYF,TGTGCCAGTAGGGGACAGGGCGAGGGCCCAGATACGCAGTATTTT
NA,TRBV28,TRBJ1-1,NA,CASSPWGVSRVGTEAFF,TGTGCCAGCAGTCCCTGGGGGGTATCAAGGGTCGGGACTGAAGCTTTCTTT
TRBD1,TRBV5-4,TRBJ2-3,NA,CASSGGQGISSTDTQYF,TGTGCCAGCAGCGGGGGACAGGGGATCTCTAGCACAGATACGCAGTATTTT
TRBD2,TRBV6-5,TRBJ2-1,NA,CASSQGLAAYNEQFF,TGTGCCAGCAGCCAGGGACTAGCGGCCTACAATGAGCAGTTCTTC
NA,TRBV10-3,TRBJ1-1,NA,CAIRAREVDEAFF,TGTGCCATCAGGGCCCGCGAGGTCGATGAAGCTTTCTTT
NA,TRBV19,TRBJ1-5,NA,CASSIVGRYQPQHF,TGTGCCAGTAGTATAGTTGGCAGGTATCAGCCCCAGCATTTT
TRBD1,TRBV9,TRBJ1-2,few,CASSVADRDGGDGYTF,TGTGCCAGCAGCGTAGCTGACAGGGACGGGGGGGATGGCTACACCTTC
TRBD2,TRBV9,TRBJ2-3,NA,CASSVALAGATQYF,TGTGCCAGCAGCGTAGCCCTAGCGGGCGCTACGCAGTATTTT
TRBD2,TRBV7-3,TRBJ2-1,once,CASGLAGAYNEQFF,TGTGCCAGCGGGCTAGCGGGGGCTTACAATGAGCAGTTCTTC
NA,TRBV6-5,TRBJ2-7,NA,CASSLSGFPYEQYF,TGTGCCAGCAGTTTGAGCGGTTTCCCCTACGAGCAGTACTTC
NA,TRBV7-2,TRBJ1-3,NA,CASLFSPGSGNTIYF,TGTGCCAGTCTATTTTCGCCAGGCTCTGGAAACACCATATATTTT
TRBD2,TRBV7-2,TRBJ2-1,NA,CASSPPTTSGEQFF,TGTGCCAGCAGCCCACCCACGACTAGCGGCGAGCAGTTCTTC
NA,TRBV23-1,TRBJ1-4,NA,CASTPTYRDEKLFF,TGCGCCAGCACCCCAACTTACAGGGATGAAAAACTGTTTTTT
TRBD1,TRBV19,TRBJ2-7,NA,CASRSRDRDYEQYF,TGTGCCAGTAGAAGCCGGGACAGGGACTACGAGCAGTACTTC
TRBD1,TRBV9,TRBJ1-5,NA,CASSVSLEGAGQPQHF,TGTGCCAGCAGCGTTTCCCTCGAGGGGGCCGGCCAGCCCCAGCATTTT
TRBD2,TRBV29-1,TRBJ2-1,NA,CSVRLASNEQFF,TGCAGCGTTCGACTAGCAAGCAATGAGCAGTTCTTC
NA,TRBV10-2,TRBJ2-7,NA,CASSKARRAGYEQYF,TGCGCCAGCAGCAAAGCGCGGAGGGCCGGCTACGAGCAGTACTTC
NA,TRBV23-1,TRBJ1-2,NA,CASSQSGSAWDYGYTF,TGCGCCAGCAGTCAATCAGGGAGCGCCTGGGACTATGGCTACACCTTC